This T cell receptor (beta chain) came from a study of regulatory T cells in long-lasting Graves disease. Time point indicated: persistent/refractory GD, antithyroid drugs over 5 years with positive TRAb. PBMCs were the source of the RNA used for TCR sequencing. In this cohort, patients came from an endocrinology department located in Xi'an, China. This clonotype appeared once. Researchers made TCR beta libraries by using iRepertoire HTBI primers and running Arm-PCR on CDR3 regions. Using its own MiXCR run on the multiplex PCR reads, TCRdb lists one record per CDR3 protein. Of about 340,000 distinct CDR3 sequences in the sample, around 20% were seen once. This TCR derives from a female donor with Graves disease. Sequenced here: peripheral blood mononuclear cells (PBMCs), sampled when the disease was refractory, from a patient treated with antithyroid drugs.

The CDR3 region has the DNA TGTGCCAGCAGCTTTTACGCTCGGGATGGCTACACCTTC. Protein sequence: CASSFYARDGYTF. The chain combines TRBV5-4 with TRBJ1-2; no clear D. The V and J ends lost 2 bases and 6 bases respectively, with 11 bases between them. Germline V lookup: CDR1 SGHNT, CDR2 YYREEE (reference sequence). CDR3 length: 13 residues.